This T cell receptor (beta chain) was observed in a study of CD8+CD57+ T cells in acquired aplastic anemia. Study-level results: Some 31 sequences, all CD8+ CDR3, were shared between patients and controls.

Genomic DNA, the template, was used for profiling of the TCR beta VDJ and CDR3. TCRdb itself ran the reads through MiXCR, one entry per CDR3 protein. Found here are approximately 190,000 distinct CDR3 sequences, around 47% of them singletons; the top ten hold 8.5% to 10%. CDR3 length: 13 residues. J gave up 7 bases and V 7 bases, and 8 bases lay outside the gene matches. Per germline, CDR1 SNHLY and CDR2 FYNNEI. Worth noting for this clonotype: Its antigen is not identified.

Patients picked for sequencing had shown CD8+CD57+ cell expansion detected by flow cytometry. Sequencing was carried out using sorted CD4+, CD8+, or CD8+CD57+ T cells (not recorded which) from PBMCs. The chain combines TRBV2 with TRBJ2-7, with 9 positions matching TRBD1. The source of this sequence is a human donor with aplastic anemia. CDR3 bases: TGTGCCAGCAAGGGACAGGGTTTAGGGGAGCAGTACTTC. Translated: CASKGQGLGEQYF.